This T cell receptor beta chain was documented in a study of CD8 T cells in ankylosing spondylitis. This clonotype turned up a few times. TCRdb redid the calling of the 5' RACE reads with MiXCR, one entry per CDR3 protein. Among some 200,000 distinct CDR3 sequences listed, around a quarter were seen once. The CDR3 has 13 residues. Trimming removed 7 bases from V and 1 base from J, with 9 bases in between. Germline assignment: CDR1 MNHNS and CDR2 SASEGT. J is TRBJ2-3 and V is TRBV6-1, with D unclear. Sequencing used blood, either unsorted or a sorted T cell fraction (not recorded which). This sequence was found in a male donor with ankylosing spondylitis or in good health (not recorded which). CDR3 DNA: TGTGCCAGCACCCGGTCAGGCACAGATACGCAGTATTTT. Translation: CASTRSGTDTQYF.